These 23 T cell receptor beta chains share one sample of origin, sequenced in a study of cytomegalovirus exposure and HLA in healthy donors. The assay was immunoSEQ multiplex PCR, and TCRdb's table has in-frame clones only and misses some. This sample has 55,000 to 80,000 clones, with roughly 95% found just once. Sequenced input: PBMCs. These receptors came from a young man in good health and CMV-seronegative.

The chain uses TRBV7-9 and TRBJ1-2; 10 bases align to TRBD1. Germline V gene lookup returns CDR1 SEHNR and CDR2 FQNEAQ (reference sequence). Trimming removed 3 bases from V and 2 bases from J; junction bases left unmatched: 6. The CDR3 totals 16 residues. CDR3 sequence (DNA): TGTGCCAGCAGCTTTGGTATGACAGGGGGCAACTATGGCTACACCTTC. Translated, it gives CASSFGMTGGNYGYTF.

The gene calls are TRBV19 and TRBJ2-1, with 9 positions matching TRBD1. Germline values: CDR1 LNHDA, CDR2 SQIVND (reference sequence). V was pared by 7 bases and J by 7 bases, with 11 bases of the junction left unmatched. The CDR3 consists of 15 residues. The CDR3 DNA reads as TGTGCCAGTACCACAGGGACAGGGTGGAAGAATGAGCAGTTCTTC. Its protein is CASTTGTGWKNEQFF.

In this sample, this clone turned up once. This rearrangement joins TRBV27 to TRBJ2-7, with TRBD1 identical over 9 bases. The CDR3 consists of 14 residues. The V gene's germline CDR1 is MNHEY and CDR2 SMNVEV (reference sequence). Germline trimming cut 8 bases from V and 4 bases from J; bases unmatched to any gene: 9. The CDR3 spells CASAPYRGQYEQYF. The CDR3 nucleotides read TGTGCCAGCGCGCCCTACAGGGGGCAATACGAGCAGTACTTC.

J is TRBJ2-5 and V is TRBV5-4; 7 bases line up with TRBD1. This CDR3 region has 14 residues. The V gene end was trimmed by 4 bases and the J gene end by 5 bases; junction bases not matched to a gene: 8. The V gene's germline CDR1 is SGHNT and CDR2 YYREEE (reference sequence). The CDR3: CASSARGGAETQYF. The CDR3 DNA follows: TGTGCCAGCAGCGCCCGAGGGGGCGCGGAGACCCAGTACTTC.

The genes are TRBV25-1 and TRBJ1-2; D uncertain. Germline values: CDR1 MGHDK, CDR2 SYGVNS. The CDR3 length is 12 residues. Trimming shortened V by 4 bases and J by 8 bases, and 11 bases separated the two germline ends. This CDR3 reads CASSGGLEGYTF. CDR3 nucleotide sequence: TGTGCCAGCAGTGGAGGGTTAGAGGGCTACACCTTC.

The chain recombines TRBV27 with TRBJ2-1; 11 positions match TRBD1. Germline V gives CDR1 MNHEY, CDR2 SMNVEV (reference sequence). The ends lost 5 bases at V and 6 bases at J; junction bases unmatched: 3. This CDR3 contains 14 residues. The CDR3 region is CASSPGTGGNEQFF. In DNA, the CDR3 is TGTGCCAGCAGTCCCGGGACAGGGGGCAATGAGCAGTTCTTC.

CDR3 bases: TGTGCTAGTGGTTTGGTAGACAGACTTGAAGCTTTCTTT. Amino acid sequence: CASGLVDRLEAFF. The J gene is TRBJ1-1, the V gene TRBV12-5; possibly TRBD1 for D (5 bases). CDR1 and CDR2 (germline): LGHNT, FRNRAP. V was trimmed by 0 bases and J by 7 bases, leaving 9 bases between them. There are 13 residues in the CDR3.

The rearrangement links TRBV10-2 to TRBJ1-4; D is uncertain. The CDR3 is 15 amino acids. CDR1 and CDR2 from the germline V gene are WSHSY and SAAADI. Deletions cut 2 bases from V and 5 bases from J, with 12 bases between. The CDR3 region has the DNA TGCGCCAGCAGTGAGAAGGGAGGAAGGAATGAAAAACTGTTTTTT. It encodes CASSEKGGRNEKLFF.

The chain carries TRBV4-1 and TRBJ1-1, with 7 bases matching TRBD1. From germline, CDR1 is MGHRA and CDR2 YSYEKL. Trimming removed 3 bases from V and 0 bases from J; junction bases left unmatched: 7. This CDR3 comprises 16 residues. In nucleotides, the CDR3 is TGCGCCAGCAGCCAGGGCCCACAGGGGATGAACACTGAAGCTTTCTTT. Translated: CASSQGPQGMNTEAFF.

The V gene is TRBV9, the J gene TRBJ1-5, with 7 bases identical to TRBD1. Germline values: CDR1 SGDLS, CDR2 YYNGEE. The CDR3 runs to 15 residues. The V and J ends lost 3 bases and 6 bases, in that order; junction bases with no gene match: 9. The CDR3 loop is CASSAEPTGPQPQHF. The CDR3 bases are TGTGCCAGCAGCGCGGAACCGACAGGGCCTCAGCCCCAGCATTTT.

This chain links TRBV7-9 with TRBJ2-3; tentatively, D is TRBD1 (6 bases). Germline V gene lookup returns CDR1 SEHNR and CDR2 FQNEAQ (reference sequence). The CDR3 runs to 14 residues. V was pared by 5 bases and J by 0 bases, with 9 bases between. The CDR3 bases are TGTGCCAGCAGCCGCGGACAGAGCACAGATACGCAGTATTTT. Its translation is CASSRGQSTDTQYF.

CDR3 in amino acids: CASSMVGGSGNTIYF. The CDR3 DNA is TGTGCCAGCAGTATGGTGGGGGGTTCTGGAAACACCATATATTTT. This chain uses TRBV6-5 with TRBJ1-3, with D possibly being TRBD1 (5 bases). Trimming left V 5 bases short and J 1 base short, with 12 bases between. Germline CDR1 MNHEY, CDR2 SVGAGI. This CDR3 region has 15 residues.

The V and J genes are TRBV6-5 and TRBJ1-6; D gene uncertain. V lost 5 bases, J lost 0 bases, and 5 bases lay in between. The CDR3 contains 14 residues. Germline values: CDR1 MNHEY, CDR2 SVGAGI. CDR3 nucleotide sequence: TGTGCCAGCAGTACTAGCTCCTATAATTCACCCCTCCACTTT. It codes for CASSTSSYNSPLHF.

J is TRBJ2-7 and V is TRBV2; 12 bases line up with TRBD2. V shed 6 bases and J 3 bases; nucleotides not matched to a gene: 12. The CDR3 sequence is 17 residues long. In germline, CDR1 is SNHLY, CDR2 FYNNEI. CDR3 nucleotides: TGTGCCAGCAGCTCTAGCGGGGGGGCAGTGAGGGGCTACGAGCAGTACTTC. Its translation: CASSSSGGAVRGYEQYF.

The CDR3 spells CASSSDSNEQFF. CDR3 coding DNA: TGTGCCAGCAGCTCTGACAGCAATGAGCAGTTCTTC. The rearrangement joins TRBV7-3 to TRBJ2-1; a possible D gene is TRBD1 (5 bases). From germline, CDR1 is SGHTA and CDR2 FQGTGA. The CDR3 contains 12 residues. V dropped 4 bases and J dropped 6 bases, with 7 bases sitting between them.

The chain has TRBV5-4 and TRBJ2-5, with 7 bases identical to TRBD1. Per germline, CDR1 SGHNT and CDR2 YYREEE (reference sequence). V was pared by 1 base and J by 2 bases, with 2 bases of the junction left unmatched. The CDR3 is 14 residues long. The CDR3 DNA is TGTGCCAGCAGCTTGAGGGACAGACAAGAGACCCAGTACTTC. This codes for CASSLRDRQETQYF.

The chain links TRBV7-3 to TRBJ2-3; 9 bases line up with TRBD2. The CDR3 runs to 15 residues. Germline assignment: CDR1 SGHTA and CDR2 FQGTGA. J was trimmed by 5 bases and V by 5 bases; bases with no gene match: 8. The CDR3 here is CASSIGLATIDTQYF. The CDR3 DNA reads TGTGCCAGCAGCATCGGACTAGCGACGATAGATACGCAGTATTTT.

The rearrangement joins TRBV14 to TRBJ2-3, with 7 bases identical to TRBD2. The CDR3 has 15 amino acids. V lost 0 bases and J lost 2; bases outside the gene matches: 2. The germline V gene has CDR1 SGHDN and CDR2 FVKESK. The CDR3 loop reads CASSQEGGYTDTQYF. The DNA of the CDR3 is TGTGCCAGCAGCCAAGAGGGGGGGTACACAGATACGCAGTATTTT.

The rearrangement links TRBV6-1 to TRBJ2-1; the D is unclear. Germline V gene lookup returns CDR1 MNHNS and CDR2 SASEGT. V was cut by 1 base and J by 0 bases, with 7 bases left in between. There are 15 residues in the CDR3. In DNA form, the CDR3 reads TGTGCCAGCAGTGAAGATCAGTCCTCCTACAATGAGCAGTTCTTC. It codes for CASSEDQSSYNEQFF.

This chain connects TRBV2 to TRBJ1-2, with D unclear. CDR1 is SNHLY, CDR2 FYNNEI, per germline. The V and J ends lost 3 bases and 4 bases respectively, with 3 bases between them. This CDR3 is 11 amino acids long. In DNA, the CDR3 is TGTGCCAGCAGTGACAGCTATGGCTACACCTTC. Translation: CASSDSYGYTF.

V gene TRBV21-1 combines with J gene TRBJ2-7; the table names TRBD2, a call not compared with the DNA. TRBV21-1 is designated a pseudogene. This CDR3 is built from 13 residues. CDR3 nucleotides: TGTGCCAGCAGCAAAGTCTCGGGTTGGGAGCAGTACTTC. Its translation: CASSKVSGWEQYF.

The J gene is TRBJ2-3, the V gene TRBV7-8; TRBD1 is a possible D gene (5 bases). Germline CDR1 SGHVS, CDR2 FQNEAQ. This CDR3 region has 14 residues. The V and J ends lost 4 bases and 0 bases respectively, with 8 bases between them. The CDR3 sequence is CASSWTISTDTQYF. In DNA, the CDR3 is TGTGCCAGCAGCTGGACAATCAGCACAGATACGCAGTATTTT.

V is TRBV19 and J is TRBJ2-3; a possible D gene is TRBD2 (7 bases). V was cut by 5 bases and J by 1 base, with 16 bases left in between. Looked up from germline, CDR1 is LNHDA and CDR2 is SQIVND (reference sequence). This CDR3 region has 16 residues. The CDR3, as DNA: TGTGCCAGTAGTCTACTAGGGGGGGCAGGCACAGATACGCAGTATTTT. Protein product: CASSLLGGAGTDTQYF.